This T cell receptor (beta chain) was sequenced in a study of Ad26.COV2.S vaccination and SARS-CoV-2 variants (dated by TCRdb to about 2021). Concerning the study at large: Donors in the vaccine arm were drawn from COV1001, a multicentre, randomized, double-blind, placebo-controlled phase I-IIa trial testing Ad26.COV2.S in healthy adults. Trial participants were randomized into five groups of five, in which low-dose or high-dose Ad26.COV2.S was given once or twice, or placebo was given on both occasions. Investigators remained blinded to trial group allocation during experiments and outcome assessment. Ad26.COV2.S was administered intramuscularly at 5 x 10^10 or 1 x 10^11 viral particles, either as a single shot or as two shots given 56 days apart. The specificity and breadth of SARS-CoV-2-reactive T cell receptors after Ad26.COV2.S vaccination were assessed by TCRbeta repertoire sequencing. A total of approximately 32 samples were included in the TCR-sequenced set, comprising around 20 Ad26.COV2.S vaccine recipients, 5 placebo recipients and 8 SARS-CoV-2 convalescent individuals. The full study reports these points: After vaccination, substantial breadth of spike-specific CD8+ and CD4+ T cell responses was reported. The study lacked the statistical power to compare responses across vaccine doses or regimens. Compared with placebo recipients, Ad26.COV2.S recipients showed higher spike-specific TCR breadth (P = 0.0014). Comparable non-spike TCR breadth was observed between vaccine and placebo recipients, consistent with only spike being contained in the vaccine. The authors noted that the TCR breadth and depth analyses may have underestimated total T cell responses.

Worth noting for this clone: Which antigen it targets is not known. No base qualities exist here, and no much larger clone lies one base off it.

CDR1 and CDR2 (WNHNN, SYGVQD) derive from the germline V gene (reference sequence). From cysteine to phenylalanine, the CDR3 is 15 amino acids long. The DNA shown is the 45-base CDR3, in frame from base 1. Deletion took 3 bases off V and 0 bases off J, with a span of 10 bases between the germline ends. The immunoSEQ Assay was used to sequence TCRbeta CDR3 regions. After extraction, genomic DNA underwent amplification by bias-controlled multiplex PCR, followed by high-throughput sequencing. In the paper's pipeline: To quantify the absolute abundance of each unique TCRbeta CDR3 region, sequences were collapsed and filtered. Usable DNA was measured by amplifying reference genes present in all nucleated cells, and TCRbeta template counts were normalized to that usable DNA to estimate T cell fraction. Repertoire TCRs were annotated as SARS-CoV-2-specific when V gene, CDR3 amino acid sequence and J gene were exactly matched to a known reactive TCR set. The reference SARS-CoV-2 TCR set was obtained from MIRA and was filtered for enrichment in COVID-19-positive ImmuneCODE repertoires, whereby public or cross-reactive TCRs were removed. Drawing on the MIRA antigens, annotated TCRs were analysed further at the level of specific ORF or position within ORF. Breadth was defined as the number of annotated unique rearrangements divided by the total number of unique productive rearrangements, and depth was defined as the summed frequency of the annotated unique rearrangements. Two-sided Wilcoxon rank-sum tests were used to compare TCR breadth between groups. TCRdb limited this immuneACCESS table to in-frame rearrangements with V and J called. A share of clones is missing; checked studies link under half to unresolved V genes, and the rest is unexplained. That table supplies the V and J calls and clone size; D and trimming were determined from the DNA. This sample is represented by 410,000 or so clones; 92% of them were singletons. Under 2% of the sample lies in the top ten.

Reading the label with the study, this specimen's treatment or condition is: 15 to 20 received Ad26.COV2.S at low or high dose, single or two shots; 5 received placebo; per-sample allocation not given. For vaccine and placebo recipients, repertoires were sequenced using samples collected on day 63 after the first injection. In Cohort 1b, fewer than 30 adults aged 18-55 years were enrolled at a single site in Boston, USA, between 29 July and 7 August 2020. As a vaccine, Ad26.COV2.S was a replication-incompetent adenovirus type 26 vector that expressed a prefusion-stabilized SARS-CoV-2 spike protein derived from the original Wuhan strain.

The starting material was peripheral blood, obtained in a trial of Ad26.COV2.S vaccine versus placebo. The chain is made from TRBV10-1 and TRBJ2-3; the best D guess is TRBD2, with 5 bases matching. This clonotype originated in a person between 18 and 59 years old who received the Ad26.COV2.S COVID-19 vaccine or a placebo. CDR3 reads: CASSEAALSTDTQYF. The DNA sequence reads TGCGCCAGCAGTGAAGCGGCACTTAGCACAGATACGCAGTATTTT.